The clone carrying this T cell receptor beta chain was observed a few times. The CDR3 runs 14 residues. Germline V CDR1 and CDR2: MNHEY, SMNVEV (reference sequence). V was shortened by 3 bases and J by 3 bases, with 9 bases between the two germline ends. Preparation of the TCRbeta library used unique molecular identifiers. One entry per CDR3 protein results from TCRdb running MiXCR on the PCR reads. The sample contains some 290,000 distinct CDR3 sequences, nearly 10% of which appear only once. These data originate in a study of T-cell reconstitution after alpha-beta-depleted transplantation in children.

This rearrangement joins TRBV27 to TRBJ1-3; D remains unclear. The sequenced sample was PBMCs from the stem cell graft donor, obtained from the stem cell graft. The clonotype was recovered from a human donor who donated a stem cell graft to a child with SCID. In DNA, the CDR3 is TGTGCCAGCAGTTTGACCGAGATTGGAAACACCATATATTTT. Translation: CASSLTEIGNTIYF.